The 32 T cell receptor beta chains reported below all come from one sample, sequenced in a study of brain metastases from non-small cell lung cancer (dated by TCRdb to between 2017 and 2020). The library was built by means of the immunoSEQ multiplex PCR assay. TCRdb holds this immuneACCESS table with in-frame rearrangements only. Some clones are missing; in checked studies, unresolved V genes explain under half, and the rest has no known cause. In all, the sample holds about 3,400 clones, and nearly 97% of those were seen once. Roughly 2% of the sample rests with the top ten. Sequenced sample: tumor-adjacent normal tissue. These receptors all stem from a donor aged 40 or older with non-small cell lung cancer.

The genes are TRBV19 and TRBJ1-1, with 10 bases lining up with TRBD1. Germline values: CDR1 LNHDA, CDR2 SQIVND (reference sequence). V trimming: 6 bases; J trimming: 7 bases; junction bases outside the gene matches: 11. The CDR3 length is 15 residues. CDR3 amino acids: CASRLGQGTKFEAFF. The CDR3 DNA reads TGTGCCAGTAGACTGGGACAGGGGACGAAGTTTGAAGCTTTCTTT.

The chain has TRBV7-9 and TRBJ2-7; D gene uncertain. Germline CDR1 and CDR2: SEHNR and FQNEAQ (reference sequence). Trimming took off 0 bases at V and 2 bases at J, with 5 bases between the two ends. There are 13 residues in the CDR3. The CDR3 sequence: CASSLADTYEQYF. The DNA of the CDR3 is TGTGCCAGCAGCTTAGCTGACACCTACGAGCAGTACTTC.

The rearrangement uses TRBV7-9 and TRBJ1-1, with D uncertain. The germline V gene has CDR1 SEHNR and CDR2 FQNEAQ (reference sequence). V lost 4 bases and J lost 6, with 9 bases in between. The CDR3 sequence is 12 residues long. DNA of the CDR3: TGTGCCAGCAGCTGGGAACTCGCTGAAGCTTTCTTT. Translating it yields CASSWELAEAFF.

Regarding this clone: Relative to the germline gene, one junction end is altered; a read error may explain this. This chain joins TRBV3-1 (or the pseudogene TRBV3-2) and TRBJ1-6, with no clear D. This CDR3 comprises 13 residues. Germline V gene sequence: CDR1 LGHDT, CDR2 YNNKEL (reference sequence). The CDR3 nucleotides read TGTGCCAGCAGCCAAGATGGGGTTTCACCTCTCCACTTT. Translated, it gives CASSQDGVSPLHF.

The V gene is TRBV7-6, the J gene TRBJ2-2; TRBD1 agrees at 8 bases. The CDR3 extends over 16 amino acids. Germline lookup yields CDR1 SGHVS and CDR2 FNYEAQ. J was trimmed by 6 bases and V by 5 bases; bases with no gene match: 11. This CDR3 is CASSLALGQASGELFF. CDR3 nucleotides: TGTGCCAGCAGCCTCGCCCTGGGACAGGCATCCGGGGAGCTGTTTTTT.

CDR3 residues: CASGRRTEAFF. In DNA, the CDR3 is TGTGCTAGTGGCCGGAGGACTGAAGCTTTCTTT. The chain uses TRBV12-5 and TRBJ1-1, with D unclear. V lost 6 bases, J lost 5 bases, and 7 bases lay in between. The CDR3 runs 11 residues. In germline, CDR1 is LGHNT, CDR2 FRNRAP.

The chain combines TRBV6-2 or TRBV6-3 with TRBJ1-2; possibly TRBD1 for D (5 bases). This CDR3 has 13 amino acids. Germline-derived CDR1 and CDR2 are MNHEY and SVGEGT. V was cut by 6 bases and J by 13 bases, with 21 bases left in between. The chain's CDR3 is CASSNPTDGGVTF. DNA for the CDR3: TGTGCCAGCAGCAACCCCACGGACGGAGGGGTCACCTTC.

This chain links TRBV12-3 or TRBV12-4 with TRBJ1-2; 8 bases align to TRBD1. CDR3 length: 11 amino acids. V trimming: 5 bases; J trimming: 8 bases; junction bases outside the gene matches: 1. The CDR3 here is CASSRTGGYTF. CDR3 nucleotides: TGTGCCAGCAGTCGGACAGGGGGCTACACCTTC.

The rearrangement joins TRBV2 to TRBJ1-2; D is perhaps TRBD1 (6 bases). The germline V gene has CDR1 SNHLY and CDR2 FYNNEI. The CDR3 extends over 14 amino acids. Between the trimmed V and J ends, which lost 6 bases and 7 bases, there was a span of 18 bases. CDR3 sequence: CASRSGQPVGGYTF. Written as DNA, the CDR3 is TGTGCCAGCAGGTCAGGACAGCCTGTGGGTGGCTACACCTTC.

V gene TRBV18 combines with J gene TRBJ2-7, with 10 nucleotides matching TRBD2. Germline V gives CDR1 KGHSH, CDR2 LQKENI. The CDR3 has 15 amino acids. V shed 8 bases, J shed 1 base, and the junction held 8 bases outside the gene matches. The DNA of the CDR3 is TGTGCCAGCCGAAAGCGGGAGGGCTCATCCTACGAGCAGTACTTC. Translated: CASRKREGSSYEQYF. The full variable domain, with the rest looked up from reference TRBV18 and TRBJ2-7, is NAGVMQNPRHLVRRRGQEARLRCSPMKGHSHVYWYRQLPEEGLKFMVYLQKENIIDESGMPKERFSAEFPKEGPSILRIQQVVRGDSAAYFCASRKREGSSYEQYFGPGTRLTVT.

This chain connects TRBV27 to TRBJ2-6, with D perhaps matching TRBD1 (6 bases). Germline assignment: CDR1 MNHEY and CDR2 SMNVEV (reference sequence). With 0 bases removed from V and 0 bases from J, the gap between germline ends came to 12 bases. The CDR3 length is 18 residues. For the CDR3, the DNA is TGTGCCAGCAGTTTATCGCAGGGGCGCCCCTCTGGGGCCAACGTCCTGACTTTC. Encoded protein: CASSLSQGRPSGANVLTF. Supplemented by reference TRBV27 and TRBJ2-6, the full variable domain reads EAQVTQNPRYLITVTGKKLTVTCSQNMNHEYMSWYRQDPGLGLRQIYYSMNVEVTDKGDVPEGYKVSRKEKRNFPLILESPSPNQTSLYFCASSLSQGRPSGANVLTFGAGSRLTVL.

The chain employs TRBV28 and TRBJ2-3; 9 bases are shared with TRBD1. CDR3 size: 14 residues. From germline, CDR1 is MDHEN and CDR2 SYDVKM. After removal of 6 bases from V and 2 bases from J, the junction contained 3 bases not matched to a gene. In DNA, the CDR3 is TGTGCCAGCAGGTGGGACAGGGTCACAGATACGCAGTATTTT. Translating gives CASRWDRVTDTQYF.

The CDR3 region has the DNA TGTGCCAGCAGCCAAGATCGCAGGGGGCGCGAGCAGTACTTC. It yields the protein CASSQDRRGREQYF. The chain carries TRBV3-1 (or the pseudogene TRBV3-2) and TRBJ2-7, with 8 bases matching TRBD1. V shed 0 bases, J shed 6 bases, and the junction held 4 bases outside the gene matches. This CDR3 region has 14 residues. Germline CDR1 reads LGHDT; CDR2 reads YNNKEL (reference sequence).

The chain employs TRBV6-5 and TRBJ2-7, with TRBD2 as a possible D gene (5 bases). Trimming took off 0 bases at V and 6 bases at J, with 12 bases between the two ends. Germline CDR1 MNHEY, CDR2 SVGAGI. This CDR3 comprises 14 residues. The CDR3 protein is CASSYSGIGPEQYF. The CDR3 DNA follows: TGTGCCAGCAGTTACTCCGGGATAGGGCCCGAGCAGTACTTC.

The chain links TRBV5-8 to TRBJ2-7, with a weak D call TRBD2 (7 bases). This CDR3 comprises 15 residues. Trimming removed 2 bases from V and 2 bases from J, with 14 bases in between. Per the germline V gene, CDR1 is SGHTS and CDR2 is YDEGEE. CDR3 bases: TGTGCCAGCAGCTTCCTGGAGGGGGGGGCCTACGAGCAGTACTTC. This codes for CASSFLEGGAYEQYF.

The chain links TRBV19 to TRBJ2-3; the D is unclear. Per germline, CDR1 LNHDA and CDR2 SQIVND (reference sequence). This CDR3 contains 15 residues. Trimming shortened V by 1 base and J by 3 bases, and 11 bases separated the two germline ends. In DNA, the CDR3 is TGTGCCAGTAGTATAGTCGGGTCTGCTACAGATACGCAGTATTTT. It translates to CASSIVGSATDTQYF.

The V and J genes are TRBV2 and TRBJ2-1; D not resolved. From germline, CDR1 is SNHLY and CDR2 FYNNEI. The length of the CDR3 is 15 residues. V was pared by 6 bases and J by 2 bases, with 14 bases between. In DNA form, the CDR3 reads TGTGCCAGCAGACCCTGTAGGGCCCCCTACAATGAGCAGTTCTTC. Protein sequence: CASRPCRAPYNEQFF.

Remarks on this clone: One end of the junction does not line up with germline, which may come from a read error. The chain is built from TRBV2 and TRBJ1-1; 8 bases map to TRBD1. The CDR3 is 13 amino acids. Germline CDR1 SNHLY, CDR2 FYNNEI. The CDR3 reads CTSEEQGDTEAFF. CDR3 bases: TGTACCAGTGAGGAACAGGGGGACACTGAAGCTTTCTTT. Based on the CDR3 plus reference TRBV2 and TRBJ1-1, the full variable domain is EPEVTQTPSHQVTQMGQEVILRCVPISNHLYFYWYRQILGQKVEFLVSFYNNEISEKSEIFDDQFSVERPDGSNFTLKIRSTKLEDSAMYFCTSEEQGDTEAFFGQGTRLTVV.

The rearrangement joins TRBV18 to TRBJ1-2; D gene unclear. Trimming took 2 bases from V and 0 from J, leaving 16 bases between them. This CDR3 contains 17 residues. Germline assignment: CDR1 KGHSH and CDR2 LQKENI. The CDR3 region is CASSPYHELSANYGYTF. In nucleotides, the CDR3 is TGTGCCAGCTCACCATACCATGAACTATCAGCTAACTATGGCTACACCTTC. Combining the CDR3 with reference TRBV18 and TRBJ1-2 gives the whole variable domain NAGVMQNPRHLVRRRGQEARLRCSPMKGHSHVYWYRQLPEEGLKFMVYLQKENIIDESGMPKERFSAEFPKEGPSILRIQQVVRGDSAAYFCASSPYHELSANYGYTFGSGTRLTVV.

The chain couples TRBV6-5 to TRBJ2-3; no reliable D call. Looked up from germline, CDR1 is MNHEY and CDR2 is SVGAGI. This CDR3 region has 11 residues. The V gene lost 2 bases and the J gene lost 6 bases, with 3 bases spanning the gap. CDR3 DNA: TGTGCCAGCAGTTACCTGGATACGCAGTATTTT. This codes for CASSYLDTQYF.

The chain links TRBV21-1 to TRBJ1-4; the DNA was not used to check the table's D call, TRBD1. TRBV21-1 is a known pseudogene. The CDR3 contains 14 residues. CDR3 bases: TGTGCCAGCAGCTGGAGACAGTCGAATGAAAAACTGTTTTTT. This encodes CASSWRQSNEKLFF.

The chain recombines TRBV14 with TRBJ2-7; TRBD1 matches 9 bases. J was trimmed by 6 bases and V by 5 bases; bases with no gene match: 8. CDR1 SGHDN and CDR2 FVKESK come from the germline V gene. The length of the CDR3 is 14 residues. The CDR3 spells CASSLGQGFAEQYF. The DNA for the CDR3 is TGTGCCAGCAGCTTAGGACAGGGGTTTGCCGAGCAGTACTTC.

The chain carries TRBV24-1 and TRBJ1-1; D possibly corresponds to TRBD1 (5 bases). The germline V gene encodes CDR1 KGHDR and CDR2 SFDVKD. The CDR3 length is 11 residues. Trimming stripped 12 bases from V and 0 bases from J, with 7 bases between. The CDR3 region has the DNA TGTGCCGAGGGGATGAACACTGAAGCTTTCTTT. It encodes CAEGMNTEAFF.

The chain uses TRBV30 and TRBJ1-5; D not resolved. Germline CDR1 and CDR2: GTSNPN and SVGIG (reference sequence). The CDR3 is made up of 13 amino acids. V was cut by 1 base and J by 3 bases, with 7 bases left in between. This chain's CDR3 is CAWSEQVNQPQHF. Here the CDR3 DNA reads TGTGCCTGGAGTGAGCAGGTCAATCAGCCCCAGCATTTT.

V gene TRBV29-1 combines with J gene TRBJ1-1, with unresolved D. The CDR3 has 13 amino acids. Per the germline V gene, CDR1 is SQVTM and CDR2 is ANQGSEA. V was trimmed by 7 bases and J by 0 bases, leaving 12 bases between them. For the CDR3, the DNA is TGCAGCGCCACCCGGGAACTGAACACTGAAGCTTTCTTT. Translated, it gives CSATRELNTEAFF.

The rearrangement links TRBV28 to TRBJ1-4, with 8 bases that match TRBD1. The V segment lost 6 bases and the J segment 7 bases; nucleotides outside the gene matches: 7. The CDR3 spans 14 residues. Per germline, CDR1 MDHEN and CDR2 SYDVKM. This chain's CDR3 is CASRNRGGSEKLFF. CDR3 nucleotide sequence: TGTGCCAGCAGAAACAGGGGGGGGAGTGAAAAACTGTTTTTT.

The rearrangement links TRBV27 to TRBJ2-6; D gene uncertain. The CDR3 spans 17 residues. Trimming left V 7 bases short and J 5 bases short, with 21 bases between. The germline V gene encodes CDR1 MNHEY and CDR2 SMNVEV (reference sequence). The CDR3 protein is CASTSQPRTARANVLTF. In nucleotides, the CDR3 is TGTGCCAGCACCTCACAGCCCCGAACCGCCCGGGCCAACGTCCTGACTTTC.

This rearrangement joins TRBV28 to TRBJ2-7; 8 nucleotides align to TRBD1. J gave up 11 bases and V 4 bases, and 4 bases lay outside the gene matches. The CDR3 runs to 11 residues. CDR1 is MDHEN and CDR2 is SYDVKM in the germline V gene. CDR3 DNA sequence: TGTGCCAGCAGTTCCCCGACAGGGGAGTACTTC. The encoded protein is CASSSPTGEYF.

This sequence joins TRBV3-1 (or the pseudogene TRBV3-2) and TRBJ2-5, with D perhaps assigned TRBD1 or TRBD2 (5 bases each). Deletions cut 1 base from V and 9 bases from J, with 6 bases between. Germline CDR1 LGHDT, CDR2 YNNKEL (reference sequence). The CDR3 totals 11 residues. Here the CDR3 reads CASSQGGSQYF. CDR3 DNA sequence: TGTGCCAGCAGCCAAGGGGGGTCCCAGTACTTC.

The chain has TRBV19 and TRBJ1-3; no definite D call. CDR1 LNHDA and CDR2 SQIVND come from the germline V gene (reference sequence). The CDR3 contains 16 residues. V was cut by 5 bases and J by 2 bases, with 16 bases left in between. The CDR3 coding sequence is TGTGCCAGTAGTCCAGGCCGGCGTGAGGCTGGAAACACCATATATTTT. It yields the protein CASSPGRREAGNTIYF.

J is TRBJ1-1 and V is TRBV7-9; D gene uncertain. Germline V gives CDR1 SEHNR, CDR2 FQNEAQ (reference sequence). CDR3 length equals 14 residues. Between the trimmed V and J ends, which lost 5 bases and 1 base, there was a span of 11 bases. CDR3 DNA: TGTGCCAGCAGCCGTCCGTGGGGGAACACTGAAGCTTTCTTT. Translating gives CASSRPWGNTEAFF.

The chain links TRBV19 to TRBJ2-1; TRBD1 agrees at 11 bases. This CDR3 region has 13 residues. CDR1 and CDR2 from the germline V gene are LNHDA and SQIVND (reference sequence). V was clipped by 6 bases and J by 7 bases; unmatched bases: 2. CDR3: CASRGQGDNEQFF. DNA for the CDR3: TGTGCCAGTAGGGGACAGGGGGATAATGAGCAGTTCTTC.